The 30 T cell receptor beta chains below all came from one sample that was sequenced in a study of blood T cell repertoires in COVID-19. Profiled with immunoSEQ multiplex PCR; TCRdb holds only in-frame clones, not every one. The sample lists roughly 140,000 clones; around 80% were seen once. Source material: peripheral blood. Every receptor here comes from a man aged 60 to 75 with active or convalescent COVID-19.

The V and J genes are TRBV28 and TRBJ1-5, with 7 bases that match TRBD1. Per germline, CDR1 MDHEN and CDR2 SYDVKM. This CDR3 contains 15 residues. V trimming: 6 bases; J trimming: 3 bases; junction bases outside the gene matches: 8. The CDR3 DNA sequence: TGTGCCAGCAGCAGACAGGGCGATTTCAATCAGCCCCAGCATTTT. Residues: CASSRQGDFNQPQHF.

This rearrangement joins TRBV5-1 to TRBJ1-1; no clear D. The CDR3 length is 14 residues. The V and J ends lost 1 base and 1 base respectively, with 8 bases between them. CDR1 SGHRS and CDR2 YFSETQ come from the germline V gene. CDR3 residues: CASSLQVANTEAFF. The DNA of the CDR3 is TGCGCCAGCAGCTTGCAGGTGGCGAACACTGAAGCTTTCTTT.

The rearrangement links TRBV19 to TRBJ1-2, with 7 bases lining up with TRBD1. The CDR3 consists of 14 residues. CDR1 LNHDA and CDR2 SQIVND come from the germline V gene (reference sequence). With 3 bases clipped from V and 8 bases from J, the junction kept 9 bases outside the gene matches. The CDR3 bases are TGTGCCAGTAGTATCAGGCCGACAGGGAGAGGCTACACCTTC. It encodes CASSIRPTGRGYTF.

The CDR3 DNA is TGCAGTGCTAGTACCGGGACAGTGGGGCTAGAGACCCAGTACTTC. Its protein is CSASTGTVGLETQYF. The chain has TRBV20-1 and TRBJ2-5, with 7 bases matching TRBD1. Germline V gene lookup returns CDR1 DFQATT and CDR2 SNEGSKA (reference sequence). This CDR3 region has 15 residues. The V and J ends lost 3 bases and 4 bases, in that order; junction bases with no gene match: 11.

The chain uses TRBV19 and TRBJ2-5; D is unresolved. V gave up 6 bases and J gave up 3 bases, with 17 bases separating them. The V gene's germline CDR1 is LNHDA and CDR2 SQIVND (reference sequence). The CDR3 has 15 residues. The CDR3 protein is CASSRGRELEETQYF. DNA of the CDR3: TGTGCCAGTAGCAGAGGTCGAGAGTTGGAAGAGACCCAGTACTTC.

This chain links TRBV7-8 with TRBJ1-2, with unresolved D. V dropped 0 bases and J dropped 8 bases, with 10 bases sitting between them. Germline loops: CDR1 SGHVS, CDR2 FQNEAQ. This CDR3 contains 13 residues. The CDR3 DNA follows: TGTGCCAGCAGCTTAGCGATTGGCGGAGGCTACACCTTC. This encodes CASSLAIGGGYTF. The full variable domain, completed using reference TRBV7-8 and TRBJ1-2, is GAGVSQSPRYKVAKRGQDVALRCDPISGHVSLFWYQQALGQGPEFLTYFQNEAQLDKSGLPSDRFFAERPEGSVSTLKIQRTQQEDSAVYLCASSLAIGGGYTFGSGTRLTVV.

The rearrangement uses TRBV6-5 and TRBJ2-7, with 7 bases aligning to TRBD1. After removal of 7 bases from V and 4 bases from J, the junction contained 4 bases not matched to a gene. Looked up from germline, CDR1 is MNHEY and CDR2 is SVGAGI. The CDR3 runs 12 residues. The CDR3 region has the DNA TGTGCCAGCACCAGGGGGTCATACGAGCAGTACTTC. Translation gives CASTRGSYEQYF.

This clone was observed once. The chain uses TRBV19 and TRBJ1-2, with 8 bases that match TRBD1. This CDR3 is 15 amino acids long. The germline CDR1 and CDR2 sequences are LNHDA and SQIVND (reference sequence). The trim removed 5 bases at V and 6 bases at J, leaving 11 bases unmatched. CDR3 nucleotide sequence: TGTGCCAGTAGTCCTCTCCCGACAGGGGTGAATGGCTACACCTTC. It specifies CASSPLPTGVNGYTF.

In DNA form, the CDR3 reads TGTGCCAGCAGCCAAGCAGGGCACCGTGAAGCTTTCTTT. Amino acid sequence: CASSQAGHREAFF. The chain has TRBV14 and TRBJ1-1; D might be TRBD1 (5 bases). The CDR3 sequence is 13 residues long. Germline V gene sequence: CDR1 SGHDN, CDR2 FVKESK. Trimming cost V 1 base and J 7 bases, with 10 bases left between them.

The chain couples TRBV3-1 (or the pseudogene TRBV3-2) to TRBJ1-6; 9 nucleotides match TRBD1. CDR3 length: 15 amino acids. V lost 4 bases, J lost 13 bases, and 11 bases stayed unmatched. Germline assignment: CDR1 LGHDT and CDR2 YNNKEL (reference sequence). CDR3 loop: CASSRARDRVTPLHF. The CDR3 coding sequence is TGTGCCAGCAGCCGCGCGAGGGACAGGGTAACCCCCCTCCACTTT.

The chain joins TRBV19 to TRBJ1-1; perhaps TRBD1 as D (5 bases). Trimming removed 10 bases at V and 1 base at J, with 10 bases between. The germline gives CDR1 LNHDA, CDR2 SQIVND (reference sequence). The CDR3 runs to 12 residues. The CDR3 coding sequence is TGTGCCACCGCGACAGCGAACACTGAAGCTTTCTTT. Translated: CATATANTEAFF.

The chain uses TRBV27 and TRBJ2-5; a possible D gene is TRBD2 (6 bases). Deletions cut 4 bases from V and 6 bases from J, with 27 bases between. Germline CDR1 reads MNHEY; CDR2 reads SMNVEV (reference sequence). The CDR3 sequence is 18 residues long. CDR3 DNA: TGTGCCAGCAGTTCGAGAAACCAGGGACTCGCCGTCCACCAGACCCAGTACTTC. This codes for CASSSRNQGLAVHQTQYF.

The chain links TRBV27 to TRBJ1-5; D gene uncertain. Germline lookup yields CDR1 MNHEY and CDR2 SMNVEV (reference sequence). This CDR3 has 15 amino acids. Trimming shortened V by 6 bases and J by 2 bases, and 14 bases separated the two germline ends. CDR3 in DNA: TGTGCCAGCAGGGAGGGCCCCCTTCGCAATCAGCCCCAGCATTTT. Translated, it gives CASREGPLRNQPQHF.

This clone was observed once. The chain joins TRBV6-5 to TRBJ1-3; D might be TRBD1 (6 bases). The V gene's germline CDR1 is MNHEY and CDR2 SVGAGI. Trimming removed 7 bases from V and 4 bases from J, with 17 bases in between. The CDR3 runs 15 residues. The CDR3, as DNA: TGTGCCAGCACTCCGAGGGGGTTTACGGGAAACACCATATATTTT. Translation gives CASTPRGFTGNTIYF.

The V call is TRBV5-6, the J call TRBJ2-3; 10 bases match TRBD1. Germline V gene lookup returns CDR1 SGHDT and CDR2 YYEEEE. The CDR3 runs 17 residues. V shed 0 bases and J 3 bases; nucleotides not matched to a gene: 7. CDR3 residues: CASSLGWGTGDTDTQYF. The CDR3 DNA sequence: TGTGCCAGCAGCTTGGGATGGGGGACAGGGGATACAGATACGCAGTATTTT. Full variable domain (rest looked up from reference TRBV5-6 and TRBJ2-3): DAGVTQSPTHLIKTRGQQVTLRCSPKSGHDTVSWYQQALGQGPQFIFQYYEEEERQRGNFPDRFSGHQFPNYSSELNVNALLLGDSALYLCASSLGWGTGDTDTQYFGPGTRLTVL.

This clone was seen a few times. The chain employs TRBV28 and TRBJ2-1, with TRBD2 matching 7 bases. Trimming cost V 5 bases and J 5 bases; bases outside gene matches: 6. The CDR3 loop spans 14 amino acids. CDR1 MDHEN and CDR2 SYDVKM come from the germline V gene. This chain's CDR3 is CASSAGAPHNEQFF. In DNA form, the CDR3 reads TGTGCCAGCAGTGCGGGAGCCCCACACAATGAGCAGTTCTTC. Based on the CDR3 plus reference TRBV28 and TRBJ2-1, the full variable domain is DVKVTQSSRYLVKRTGEKVFLECVQDMDHENMFWYRQDPGLGLRLIYFSYDVKMKEKGDIPEGYSVSREKKERFSLILESASTNQTSMYLCASSAGAPHNEQFFGPGTRLTVL.

This rearrangement joins TRBV5-1 to TRBJ2-6; perhaps TRBD2 as D (5 bases). V was pared by 7 bases and J by 2 bases, with 10 bases between. Germline lookup yields CDR1 SGHRS and CDR2 YFSETQ. The CDR3 runs 14 residues. The CDR3 nucleotides read TGCGCCAGCTACATCGGGGCTGGGGCCAACGTCCTGACTTTC. It translates to CASYIGAGANVLTF.

This clone has a handful of counts. Sequence at one end of the junction differs from germline and may be a read error. The chain uses TRBV5-1 and TRBJ2-1; TRBD2 agrees at 8 bases. CDR1 is SGHRS and CDR2 is YFSETQ in the germline V gene. This CDR3 has 12 amino acids. The CDR3 loop reads CASSLGRTSSVF. CDR3 nucleotides: TGCGCCAGCAGCTTGGGGCGGACTAGCTCGGTCTTC.

The rearrangement joins TRBV3-1 (or the pseudogene TRBV3-2) to TRBJ2-1, with TRBD2 matching over 11 bases. Trimming cost V 0 bases and J 6 bases; bases outside gene matches: 1. The CDR3 totals 15 residues. The germline CDR1 and CDR2 sequences are LGHDT and YNNKEL (reference sequence). The CDR3, as DNA: TGTGCCAGCAGCCAAGATAGCGGGAGGGTCAATGAGCAGTTCTTC. It yields the protein CASSQDSGRVNEQFF.

This clone was counted once. The V and J genes are TRBV5-1 and TRBJ1-4, with a tentative D call TRBD1 (6 bases). The V end lost 6 bases, the J end lost 3 bases, and 12 bases lay between the germline ends. Germline loops: CDR1 SGHRS, CDR2 YFSETQ. The CDR3 has 14 residues. The CDR3: CASTPGAANEKLFF. The CDR3, as DNA: TGCGCCAGCACCCCAGGGGCTGCTAATGAAAAACTGTTTTTT.

The rearrangement links TRBV5-4 to TRBJ1-2, with D possibly matching TRBD1 (6 bases). Germline CDR1 and CDR2: SGHNT and YYREEE (reference sequence). The ends were cut back, 2 bases at V and 6 bases at J, with 20 bases in the middle. The CDR3 spans 16 residues. The CDR3 nucleotides are TGTGCCAGCAGCTTCAATGGGTTACCAGGGGTTAATGGCTACACCTTC. As protein: CASSFNGLPGVNGYTF.

This clone was found a few times. This chain joins TRBV5-1 and TRBJ2-7, with 11 nucleotides matching TRBD2. The germline V gene encodes CDR1 SGHRS and CDR2 YFSETQ. After removal of 4 bases from V and 2 bases from J, the junction contained 5 bases not matched to a gene. The CDR3 has 15 residues. CDR3 region: CASSAGLAETYEQYF. Here the CDR3 DNA reads TGCGCCAGCAGCGCGGGACTAGCGGAGACCTACGAGCAGTACTTC.

This rearrangement joins TRBV9 to TRBJ2-3, with 9 nucleotides matching TRBD1. The V segment lost 3 bases and the J segment 2 bases; nucleotides outside the gene matches: 4. This CDR3 contains 15 residues. Germline V gene lookup returns CDR1 SGDLS and CDR2 YYNGEE. CDR3 in amino acids: CASSATGGNTDTQYF. The CDR3 DNA reads TGTGCCAGCAGCGCAACAGGGGGCAACACAGATACGCAGTATTTT.

This clone has a handful of counts. The chain is built from TRBV5-1 and TRBJ2-1, with 7 nucleotides matching TRBD1. Germline V gene data show CDR1 as SGHRS and CDR2 as YFSETQ. With 2 bases clipped from V and 9 bases from J, the junction kept 8 bases outside the gene matches. There are 14 residues in the CDR3. CDR3: CASSFRQGAGEQFF. CDR3 coding DNA: TGCGCCAGCAGCTTCCGACAGGGTGCAGGTGAGCAGTTCTTC.

The chain links TRBV5-1 to TRBJ2-7; D gene unclear. The CDR3 length is 14 residues. Between the trimmed V and J ends, which lost 1 base and 2 bases, there was a span of 10 bases. Germline loops: CDR1 SGHRS, CDR2 YFSETQ. CDR3 bases: TGCGCCAGCAGCTTGCACGCCTCTACCTACGAGCAGTACTTC. Protein product: CASSLHASTYEQYF.

The V gene is TRBV28, the J gene TRBJ2-7; 7 bases fit TRBD1. Germline V lookup: CDR1 MDHEN, CDR2 SYDVKM. Losses at the gene ends were 10 bases for V and 2 bases for J; bases not matched to a gene: 2. The CDR3 is made up of 11 amino acids. As DNA, the CDR3 is TGTGCCACTCAGGGGGCCTACGAGCAGTACTTC. It is translated as CATQGAYEQYF.

V and J are TRBV28 and TRBJ2-6; D may be TRBD1 (7 bases). CDR3 length: 19 residues. The V end was cut by 2 bases, the J end by 0 bases, with 17 bases between. The germline CDR1 and CDR2 sequences are MDHEN and SYDVKM. The CDR3: CASSLTTGDFHSGANVLTF. CDR3 coding DNA: TGTGCCAGCAGTTTAACCACAGGGGACTTCCACTCTGGGGCCAACGTCCTGACTTTC. Full variable domain (missing parts from reference TRBV28 and TRBJ2-6): DVKVTQSSRYLVKRTGEKVFLECVQDMDHENMFWYRQDPGLGLRLIYFSYDVKMKEKGDIPEGYSVSREKKERFSLILESASTNQTSMYLCASSLTTGDFHSGANVLTFGAGSRLTVL.

The gene calls are TRBV5-4 and TRBJ2-3; 7 bases are shared with TRBD2. CDR1 is SGHNT and CDR2 is YYREEE in the germline V gene (reference sequence). The junction had 4 bases not matched to a gene; V was cut back by 0 bases and J by 0 bases. This CDR3 comprises 16 residues. CDR3 in amino acids: CASSLGLAVSTDTQYF. CDR3 nucleotides: TGTGCCAGCAGCTTGGGGCTAGCGGTTAGCACAGATACGCAGTATTTT.

The chain has TRBV11-3 and TRBJ2-1, with a possible D match to TRBD1 (6 bases). The CDR3 contains 12 residues. Trimming left V 5 bases short and J 6 bases short, with 8 bases between. CDR1 and CDR2 from the germline V gene are SGHNT and YENEEA. CDR3: CASSGRGNEQFF. The CDR3 DNA reads as TGTGCCAGCAGCGGCAGGGGCAATGAGCAGTTCTTC.

V usage is TRBV28 and J usage is TRBJ1-3; possibly TRBD1 for D (5 bases). Per germline, CDR1 MDHEN and CDR2 SYDVKM. The CDR3 has 14 residues. Trimming removed 5 bases from V and 0 bases from J, with 8 bases in between. The CDR3 DNA sequence: TGTGCCAGCAGTCTAGGGGCCTCTGGAAACACCATATATTTT. This codes for CASSLGASGNTIYF.